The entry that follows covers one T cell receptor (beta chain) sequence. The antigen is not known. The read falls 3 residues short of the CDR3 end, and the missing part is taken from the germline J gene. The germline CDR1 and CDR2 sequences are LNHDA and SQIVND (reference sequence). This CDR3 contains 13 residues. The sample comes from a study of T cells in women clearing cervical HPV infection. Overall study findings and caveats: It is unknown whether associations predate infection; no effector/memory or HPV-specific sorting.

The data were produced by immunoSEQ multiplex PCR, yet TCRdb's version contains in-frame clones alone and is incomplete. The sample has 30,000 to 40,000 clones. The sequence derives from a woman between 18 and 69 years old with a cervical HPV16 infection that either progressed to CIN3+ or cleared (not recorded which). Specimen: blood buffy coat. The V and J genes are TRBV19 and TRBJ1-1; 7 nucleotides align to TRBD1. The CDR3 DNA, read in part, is TGTGCCACTAGACAGGGTCAACGAGGGGAA. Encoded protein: CATRQGQRGE. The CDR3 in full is CATRQGQRGEAFF.